The 21 T cell receptor beta chains below all came from one sample that was sequenced in a study of beta chain features in type 1 diabetes. Study conclusions and caveats: In all four CD4+ subsets, TCRB CDR3 length was significantly, moderately reduced in type 1 diabetes.

The study reverse transcribed the entire isolated RNA, so it sequenced expressed TCRB transcripts. TCRdb's copy holds only in-frame clones and misses some; the assay was immunoSEQ multiplex PCR. This table holds a few hundred thousand clones, roughly 13% found once. The antigens of these receptors remain unknown. What was sequenced was naive CD4+ T cells from blood. These receptor sequences come from a woman aged 18-29 years with type 1 diabetes.

There are a few counts of this clone. The chain has TRBV2 and TRBJ2-1, with 14 nucleotides matching TRBD2. The CDR3 spans 15 residues. Germline V gene data show CDR1 as SNHLY and CDR2 as FYNNEI. V shed 4 bases and J 9 bases; nucleotides not matched to a gene: 5. The chain's CDR3 is CASSAGLAGAGEQFF. The CDR3, as DNA: TGTGCCAGCAGTGCGGGACTAGCGGGAGCCGGTGAGCAGTTCTTC.

The sample holds a few counts of this clone. This sequence joins TRBV19 and TRBJ1-5, with D tentatively TRBD1 (6 bases). The length of the CDR3 is 16 residues. Deletions cut 4 bases from V and 9 bases from J, with 22 bases between. Germline CDR1 is LNHDA and CDR2 is SQIVND (reference sequence). The CDR3 reads CASSTGDTPTSWPQHF. DNA of the CDR3: TGTGCCAGTAGTACCGGGGACACCCCGACCAGCTGGCCCCAGCATTTT.

This chain links TRBV5-1 with TRBJ1-4; 9 bases map to TRBD1. V shed 4 bases and J 2 bases; nucleotides not matched to a gene: 3. CDR1 and CDR2 (germline): SGHRS, YFSETQ. The CDR3 loop spans 15 amino acids. CDR3 loop: CASSGQGTTNEKLFF. Written as DNA, the CDR3 is TGCGCCAGCAGCGGACAGGGGACGACTAATGAAAAACTGTTTTTT.

The gene calls are TRBV6-6 and TRBJ1-1; 8 bases are shared with TRBD1. There are 15 residues in the CDR3. CDR1 is MNHNY and CDR2 is SVGAGI in the germline V gene (reference sequence). The V and J ends lost 2 bases and 4 bases, in that order; junction bases with no gene match: 6. The CDR3 here is CASSYVPGQATEAFF. The CDR3 bases are TGTGCCAGCAGTTACGTCCCGGGACAGGCCACTGAAGCTTTCTTT.

This clone has just a few counts. The V and J genes are TRBV11-2 and TRBJ2-3; 8 bases are shared with TRBD2. This CDR3 has 17 residues. Trimming cost V 5 bases and J 0 bases; bases outside gene matches: 10. Per the germline V gene, CDR1 is SGHAT and CDR2 is FQNNGV. The DNA of the CDR3 is TGTGCCAGCAGCGCCAGGGTGACTAGCGTCAGCACAGATACGCAGTATTTT. This codes for CASSARVTSVSTDTQYF.

This clone appeared a few times. The chain combines TRBV27 with TRBJ2-2; 7 nucleotides align to TRBD2. The V and J ends lost 4 bases and 5 bases, in that order; junction bases with no gene match: 4. This CDR3 is 14 amino acids long. Germline V gene sequence: CDR1 MNHEY, CDR2 SMNVEV (reference sequence). In DNA form, the CDR3 reads TGTGCCAGCAGTTACCTAGCGGAGACCGGGGAGCTGTTTTTT. Its translation: CASSYLAETGELFF.

This clone has only a few counts. V is TRBV7-9 and J is TRBJ2-3, with 7 bases identical to TRBD2. The CDR3 covers 13 residues. CDR1 is SEHNR and CDR2 is FQNEAQ in the germline V gene (reference sequence). V shed 4 bases and J 13 bases; nucleotides not matched to a gene: 11. Here the CDR3 reads CASSSLSGGKEYF. The DNA of the CDR3 is TGTGCCAGCAGCTCCCTTTCGGGGGGAAAGGAGTATTTT.

This clone showed up just a few times. The V gene is TRBV28, the J gene TRBJ1-5; 8 positions match TRBD1. Germline lookup yields CDR1 MDHEN and CDR2 SYDVKM. V gave up 8 bases and J gave up 4 bases; unmatched junction bases: 13. The CDR3 covers 16 residues. This CDR3 is CASLSAGDRLNQPQHF. Here the CDR3 DNA reads TGTGCCAGCCTTTCCGCGGGGGACAGGTTGAATCAGCCCCAGCATTTT.

This clone was seen a few times. As DNA, the CDR3 is TGTGCCAGCAAGGGGACTGGACCCTACGAGCAGTACTTC. Amino acids: CASKGTGPYEQYF. The chain recombines TRBV2 with TRBJ2-7, with TRBD2 as a possible D gene (6 bases). Per germline, CDR1 SNHLY and CDR2 FYNNEI. This CDR3 region has 13 residues. Trimming pared 7 bases from V and 2 bases from J, leaving 12 bases between.

A few counts support this clone. The chain uses TRBV18 and TRBJ1-5, with D possibly matching TRBD1 (5 bases). From germline, CDR1 is KGHSH and CDR2 LQKENI. This CDR3 region has 14 residues. V dropped 2 bases and J dropped 11 bases, with 16 bases sitting between them. The CDR3 reads CASSPNEQETAQHF. The CDR3 region has the DNA TGTGCCAGCTCACCAAATGAACAGGAGACGGCCCAGCATTTT.

This sequence joins TRBV29-1 and TRBJ1-2; a weak D match, TRBD1 (5 bases). The CDR3 is 10 amino acids. CDR1 is SQVTM and CDR2 is ANQGSEA in the germline V gene. V lost 4 bases and J lost 7, with 7 bases in between. The CDR3 is CSVVGGGYTF. The CDR3 DNA follows: TGCAGCGTTGTGGGGGGTGGCTACACCTTC.

The chain carries TRBV5-8 and TRBJ2-7; a possible D gene is TRBD2 (5 bases). The CDR3 covers 15 residues. Looked up from germline, CDR1 is SGHTS and CDR2 is YDEGEE. V gave up 0 bases and J gave up 4 bases, with 14 bases separating them. The CDR3 reads CASSLEFGRVYEQYF. CDR3 nucleotide sequence: TGTGCCAGCAGCTTGGAGTTTGGGCGGGTTTACGAGCAGTACTTC. Full variable domain (rest looked up from reference TRBV5-8 and TRBJ2-7): EAGVTQSPTHLIKTRGQQATLRCSPISGHTSVYWYQQALGLGLQFLLWYDEGEERNRGNFPPRFSGRQFPNYSSELNVNALELEDSALYLCASSLEFGRVYEQYFGPGTRLTVT.

The table lists this clone with a few counts. V and J are TRBV4-3 and TRBJ1-2, with TRBD1 identical over 10 bases. Losses at the gene ends were 3 bases for V and 6 bases for J; bases not matched to a gene: 7. Per germline, CDR1 LGHNA and CDR2 YSLEER. CDR3 size: 15 residues. This chain's CDR3 is CASSQSAGTGDGYTF. CDR3 DNA: TGCGCCAGCAGCCAGTCCGCCGGGACAGGGGATGGCTACACCTTC.

In its sample, this clone was seen a few times. V and J are TRBV15 and TRBJ1-1; no clear D gene. Per germline, CDR1 LNHNV and CDR2 YYDKDF (reference sequence). V lost 0 bases, J lost 10 bases, and 9 bases lay in between. This CDR3 is 12 amino acids long. The chain's CDR3 is CATSRDGLPAFF. CDR3 bases: TGTGCCACCAGCAGAGATGGACTTCCAGCTTTCTTT.

The chain combines TRBV11-3 with TRBJ2-3, with TRBD2 as a possible D gene (5 bases). The CDR3 totals 14 residues. Germline V gene lookup returns CDR1 SGHNT and CDR2 YENEEA. V was cut by 1 base and J by 0 bases, with 5 bases left in between. Here the CDR3 reads CASSLVASTDTQYF. The CDR3 bases are TGTGCCAGCAGCTTAGTAGCGAGCACAGATACGCAGTATTTT.

This clone was detected a few times. This sequence joins TRBV27 and TRBJ2-1; 10 bases are shared with TRBD2. Trimming removed 4 bases from V and 6 bases from J; junction bases left unmatched: 15. The CDR3 spans 18 residues. Germline CDR1 and CDR2: MNHEY and SMNVEV (reference sequence). In DNA, the CDR3 is TGTGCCAGCAGTTCCCATTCCCTAGCGGGAGCGGGATCCAATGAGCAGTTCTTC. Translated, it gives CASSSHSLAGAGSNEQFF.

There are a few counts of this clone. The sample carries other DNA sequences with the same CDR3. DNA for the CDR3: TGTGCCAGCAGAGGGACGGGGGGTCACGAGCAGTACTTC. This sequence encodes CASRGTGGHEQYF. This chain links TRBV2 with TRBJ2-7; 7 bases map to TRBD2. The CDR3 length is 13 residues. Germline lookup yields CDR1 SNHLY and CDR2 FYNNEI. Trimming took 6 bases from V and 5 from J; bases not matched to a gene: 7. The whole variable domain, filled in from reference TRBV2 and TRBJ2-7, reads EPEVTQTPSHQVTQMGQEVILRCVPISNHLYFYWYRQILGQKVEFLVSFYNNEISEKSEIFDDQFSVERPDGSNFTLKIRSTKLEDSAMYFCASRGTGGHEQYFGPGTRLTVT.

The chain carries TRBV19 and TRBJ2-1, with D unclear. V lost 0 bases to trimming and J lost 10 bases, with 10 bases between them. CDR1 is LNHDA and CDR2 is SQIVND in the germline V gene (reference sequence). The CDR3 runs to 13 residues. CDR3 in DNA: TGTGCCAGTAGTATAGAGGCCGCATGGGAGCAGTTCTTC. Residues: CASSIEAAWEQFF.

This clone has a handful of counts. Other DNA sequences from this sample encode an identical CDR3 as well. V usage is TRBV19 and J usage is TRBJ1-1; 7 positions match TRBD1. Germline values: CDR1 LNHDA, CDR2 SQIVND (reference sequence). The V and J ends lost 4 bases and 1 base, in that order; junction bases with no gene match: 0. This CDR3 comprises 13 residues. The CDR3 region is CASSRTGNTEAFF. The CDR3, as DNA: TGTGCCAGTAGTAGGACAGGGAACACTGAAGCTTTCTTT.

The sample holds a few counts of this clone. The chain uses TRBV7-2 and TRBJ2-1, with D possibly being TRBD2 (5 bases). Looked up from germline, CDR1 is SGHTA and CDR2 is FQGNSA. CDR3 size: 15 residues. V was clipped by 5 bases and J by 9 bases, with 20 bases between them. For the CDR3, the DNA is TGTGCCAGCAGCCTAGACTTCCTCCTCAGCGGTGAGCAGTTCTTC. Translating it yields CASSLDFLLSGEQFF.

The chain uses TRBV7-6 and TRBJ1-1, with D possibly TRBD1 on 5 matching bases. V was cut by 5 bases and J by 0 bases, with 10 bases left in between. The CDR3 is made up of 14 amino acids. The V gene's germline CDR1 is SGHVS and CDR2 FNYEAQ. The CDR3 sequence: CASSPRTMNTEAFF. CDR3 coding DNA: TGTGCCAGCAGCCCCCGGACAATGAACACTGAAGCTTTCTTT.